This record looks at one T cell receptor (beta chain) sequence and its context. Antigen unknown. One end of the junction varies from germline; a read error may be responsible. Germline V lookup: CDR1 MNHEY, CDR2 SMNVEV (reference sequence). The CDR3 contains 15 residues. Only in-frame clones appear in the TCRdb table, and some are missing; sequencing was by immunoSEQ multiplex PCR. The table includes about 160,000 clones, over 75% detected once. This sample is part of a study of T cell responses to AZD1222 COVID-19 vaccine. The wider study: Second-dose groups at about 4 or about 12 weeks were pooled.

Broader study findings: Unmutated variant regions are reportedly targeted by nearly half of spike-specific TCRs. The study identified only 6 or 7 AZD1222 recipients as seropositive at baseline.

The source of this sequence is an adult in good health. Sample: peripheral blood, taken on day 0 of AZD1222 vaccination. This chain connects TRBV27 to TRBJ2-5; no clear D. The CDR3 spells CASSSETPDPETRYF. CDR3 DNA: TGTGCCAGCAGTTCCGAGACACCTGACCCAGAGACCCGGTACTTC.